This entry describes one TCR beta chain. Its matching antigen is unknown. The CDR3 contains 16 residues. After removal of 5 bases from V and 2 bases from J, the junction contained 6 bases not matched to a gene. CDR1 is SGHAT, CDR2 FQNNGV, per germline. Profiling relied on immunoSEQ multiplex PCR, and the TCRdb table lists in-frame clones only, not all of them. The sample gives about 140,000 clones, about nine tenths of which show up once; approximately 4.5% is in the top ten. The source of the sample is a study of T cell responses to AZD1222 COVID-19 vaccine. The study, taken as a whole, reports: As reported, nearly half of all spike-specific TCRs target variant regions that are unmutated. Donors, mostly white British, included more females; clonal diversity was possibly underestimated.

The clonotype comes from an adult in good health. The sequences come from peripheral blood, collected on day 0 of AZD1222 vaccination. The V gene is TRBV11-2, the J gene TRBJ2-5; 12 nucleotides line up with TRBD2. CDR3 DNA: TGTGCCAGCAGCACAGGACTAGCGGGGACACAAGAGACCCAGTACTTC. Translating it yields CASSTGLAGTQETQYF. The full variable domain, rest sourced from reference TRBV11-2 and TRBJ2-5, is EAGVAQSPRYKIIEKRQSVAFWCNPISGHATLYWYQQILGQGPKLLIQFQNNGVVDDSQLPKDRFSAERLKGVDSTLKIQPAKLEDSAVYLCASSTGLAGTQETQYFGPGTRLLVL.